This TCR beta chain appears in the sequencing data of a study of T cell repertoires in cytomegalovirus infection. Background on the study: Public TCR beta signatures marked donors with CMV infection and the matching HLA.

As regards this clonotype: The antigen remains unidentified.

TCRdb redid the calling of the reads with MiXCR, one entry per CDR3 protein. Found here are 40,000 to 55,000 distinct CDR3 sequences, 20% to 25% of them singletons; the top ten hold 70% to 90%. Per the germline V gene, CDR1 is SSHAT and CDR2 is FNYEAQ (reference sequence). This CDR3 spans 17 amino acids. Trimming pared 0 bases from V and 2 bases from J, leaving 14 bases between. This receptor was taken from a human donor in good health (CMV status not recorded). Some clones in this sample may be carry-over from other donors' samples. The sequencing here drew on CD8+ T cells from cultured PBMCs, taken from culture after CMV antigen stimulation. V and J are TRBV7-7 and TRBJ2-1, with D tentatively TRBD2 (6 bases). For the CDR3, the DNA is TGTGCCAGCAGCTTAGCCCCGGGACTTCCAGCCTACAATGAGCAGTTCTTC. It yields the protein CASSLAPGLPAYNEQFF.